The 18 T cell receptor beta chains listed next were all sequenced from one sample in a study of CD8+ T cells in alopecia areata. RNA extraction and reverse transcription yielded cDNA as sequencing template. Generated by immunoSEQ multiplex PCR, the TCRdb table keeps only in-frame clones and is missing some. The sample includes around 300,000 clones, 60% of them seen just once. The treatment: oral pan-JAK inhibitor, 5-10 mg twice daily. Source: CD4+ T cells sorted from blood, taken around week 52, from a patient treated with tofacitinib. These receptors were taken from a human donor with alopecia areata.

This clone was seen many times. V gene TRBV7-2 combines with J gene TRBJ2-3; 8 bases line up with TRBD2. Germline trimming cut 7 bases from V and 4 bases from J; bases unmatched to any gene: 1. CDR1 is SGHTA and CDR2 is FQGNSA in the germline V gene. This CDR3 comprises 12 residues. CDR3 sequence: CASTTSADTQYF. CDR3 sequence (DNA): TGTGCCAGCACGACTAGCGCAGATACGCAGTATTTT.

The chain joins TRBV11-1 to TRBJ2-2, with 11 positions matching TRBD1. CDR3 size: 14 residues. The junction had 2 bases not matched to a gene; V was cut back by 5 bases and J by 6 bases. The germline gives CDR1 SGHAT, CDR2 FQDESV (reference sequence). In DNA form, the CDR3 reads TGTGCCAGCAGCCGGGGACAGGGGGCCGGGGAGCTGTTTTTT. This codes for CASSRGQGAGELFF. The full variable domain, in which reference TRBV11-1 and TRBJ2-2 provide the parts outside the CDR3, is EAEVAQSPRYKITEKSQAVAFWCDPISGHATLYWYRQILGQGPELLVQFQDESVVDDSQLPKDRFSAERLKGVDSTLKIQPAELGDSAMYLCASSRGQGAGELFFGEGSRLTVL.

The count of this clone is one. This sequence joins TRBV7-8 and TRBJ2-5, with TRBD1 identical over 7 bases. Trimming took 5 bases from V and 1 from J; bases not matched to a gene: 10. CDR3 length equals 16 residues. CDR1 is SGHVS, CDR2 FQNEAQ, per germline. The CDR3 nucleotides read TGTGCCAGCAGCCCTCGACAGGGCGCTATCCAAGAGACCCAGTACTTC. It yields the protein CASSPRQGAIQETQYF.

The chain is built from TRBV9 and TRBJ2-3; TRBD2 aligns across 7 bases. Germline loops: CDR1 SGDLS, CDR2 YYNGEE. The CDR3 is made up of 14 amino acids. Trimming removed 0 bases from V and 6 bases from J; junction bases left unmatched: 4. The CDR3 DNA reads as TGTGCCAGCAGCGTAGACGGGGGGAAGGATACGCAGTATTTT. Its protein is CASSVDGGKDTQYF. Drawing the rest from reference TRBV9 and TRBJ2-3, the complete variable domain is DSGVTQTPKHLITATGQRVTLRCSPRSGDLSVYWYQQSLDQGLQFLIQYYNGEERAKGNILERFSAQQFPDLHSELNLSSLELGDSALYFCASSVDGGKDTQYFGPGTRLTVL.

The V call is TRBV29-1, the J call TRBJ2-1, with TRBD2 identical over 12 bases. After removal of 8 bases from V and 6 bases from J, the junction contained 5 bases not matched to a gene. The germline CDR1 and CDR2 sequences are SQVTM and ANQGSEA. The CDR3 loop spans 13 amino acids. CDR3 coding DNA: TGCAGCTTCGGGACTAGCGGGTCCAATGAGCAGTTCTTC. Protein sequence: CSFGTSGSNEQFF.

This clone was detected only a few times. Other DNA sequences within the sample encode an identical CDR3. This chain links TRBV5-1 with TRBJ1-5; TRBD1 matches 9 bases. Trimming removed 0 bases from V and 5 bases from J; junction bases left unmatched: 3. This CDR3 contains 15 residues. The germline CDR1 and CDR2 sequences are SGHRS and YFSETQ. The CDR3 reads CASSLDGTGYQPQHF. DNA for the CDR3: TGCGCCAGCAGCTTGGATGGGACAGGGTATCAGCCCCAGCATTTT.

This chain connects TRBV29-1 to TRBJ2-1; 11 bases are a match to TRBD2. Per the germline V gene, CDR1 is SQVTM and CDR2 is ANQGSEA. The CDR3 loop spans 15 amino acids. With V trimmed by 7 bases and J by 0 bases, 5 bases remained unmatched. The CDR3 is CSGFTSGSSYNEQFF. The CDR3 coding sequence is TGCAGCGGGTTTACTAGCGGGAGCTCCTACAATGAGCAGTTCTTC.

In this sample, this clone turned up a few times. V is TRBV5-1 and J is TRBJ2-1; TRBD2 might be the D (6 bases). Between the trimmed V and J ends, which lost 3 bases and 7 bases, there was a span of 8 bases. CDR3 length equals 12 residues. CDR1 is SGHRS, CDR2 YFSETQ, per germline. As DNA, the CDR3 is TGCGCCAGCAGCTCGGAGGGAAATGAGCAGTTCTTC. It is translated as CASSSEGNEQFF.

This clone appeared a few times. The J gene is TRBJ2-1, the V gene TRBV7-6; D possibly uses TRBD1 or TRBD2 (6 bases each). CDR1 SGHVS and CDR2 FNYEAQ come from the germline V gene. The CDR3 spans 18 residues. The V end lost 5 bases, the J end lost 1 base, and 21 bases lay between the germline ends. In nucleotides, the CDR3 is TGTGCCAGCAGCCAGCGTCTTTTTAGCGGACAGTCCTACAATGAGCAGTTCTTC. Protein: CASSQRLFSGQSYNEQFF.

This clone was counted a few times. The rearrangement links TRBV11-3 to TRBJ2-1; D uncertain. Per the germline V gene, CDR1 is SGHNT and CDR2 is YENEEA. This CDR3 spans 12 amino acids. Trimming shortened V by 1 base and J by 9 bases, and 7 bases separated the two germline ends. CDR3 in DNA: TGTGCCAGCAGCTTAGTCCGGAGTGAGCAGTTCTTC. Its translation is CASSLVRSEQFF.

J is TRBJ1-2 and V is TRBV10-3, with 7 bases lining up with TRBD1. J lost 10 bases, V lost 2 bases, and 1 base had no gene match. The CDR3 runs to 11 residues. Germline V gene sequence: CDR1 ENHRY, CDR2 SYGVKD. The CDR3 protein is CAISEGQDYTF. CDR3 coding DNA: TGTGCCATCAGTGAGGGACAGGACTACACCTTC.

This chain connects TRBV7-2 to TRBJ1-1; D may be TRBD1 (5 bases). Germline assignment: CDR1 SGHTA and CDR2 FQGNSA. V was pared by 1 base and J by 1 base, with 10 bases between. The CDR3 runs to 15 residues. CDR3 sequence (DNA): TGTGCCAGCAGCTTAGTCGGGACCGGGAACACTGAAGCTTTCTTT. Its protein is CASSLVGTGNTEAFF.

This clone was picked up a small number of times. The chain joins TRBV7-9 to TRBJ2-3; the D gene is possibly TRBD1 (6 bases). There are 15 residues in the CDR3. V shed 5 bases and J shed 2 bases, with 14 bases lying between them. Germline-derived CDR1 and CDR2 are SEHNR and FQNEAQ (reference sequence). The CDR3: CASSPTGKATDTQYF. CDR3 in DNA: TGTGCCAGCAGCCCTACAGGGAAAGCCACAGATACGCAGTATTTT.

This chain joins TRBV5-1 and TRBJ1-2, with D possibly matching TRBD1 (6 bases). CDR3 length equals 15 residues. Germline CDR1 and CDR2: SGHRS and YFSETQ. The ends were cut back, 5 bases at V and 4 bases at J, with 18 bases in the middle. CDR3 amino acids: CASRQNTGSSYGYTF. In DNA form, the CDR3 reads TGCGCCAGCAGGCAAAACACAGGGTCCTCCTATGGCTACACCTTC.

In DNA form, the CDR3 reads TGTGCCAGCAGTACGAATAATTCACCCCTCCACTTT. As protein: CASSTNNSPLHF. The rearrangement links TRBV9 to TRBJ1-6; D remains ambiguous. The CDR3 length is 12 residues. Germline loops: CDR1 SGDLS, CDR2 YYNGEE. V was shortened by 5 bases and J by 5 bases, with 5 bases between the two germline ends.

The chain is built from TRBV29-1 and TRBJ2-5, with 9 positions matching TRBD2. The CDR3 has 13 residues. J gave up 6 bases and V 3 bases, and 5 bases lay outside the gene matches. Germline loops: CDR1 SQVTM, CDR2 ANQGSEA. CDR3 bases: TGCAGCGTTGAGGGTCTAGCGGGGAAGACCCAGTACTTC. This codes for CSVEGLAGKTQYF.

V is TRBV30 and J is TRBJ1-5, with unresolved D. CDR1 and CDR2 from the germline V gene are GTSNPN and SVGIG (reference sequence). This CDR3 spans 16 amino acids. V was pared by 0 bases and J by 5 bases, with 17 bases between. The CDR3 is CAWSVGAGSIDQPQHF. The CDR3 nucleotides read TGTGCCTGGAGTGTAGGAGCGGGGTCGATAGATCAGCCCCAGCATTTT.

The rearrangement uses TRBV29-1 and TRBJ2-5, with TRBD1 identical over 9 bases. The J call may be faulty, since TRBJ2-7 better matches the DNA end. The germline gives CDR1 SQVTM, CDR2 ANQGSEA. CDR3 length equals 12 residues. CDR3 sequence reads: CSVAGTGHEQYF. Written as DNA, the CDR3 is TGCAGCGTTGCCGGGACAGGGCACGAGCAGTACTTC.